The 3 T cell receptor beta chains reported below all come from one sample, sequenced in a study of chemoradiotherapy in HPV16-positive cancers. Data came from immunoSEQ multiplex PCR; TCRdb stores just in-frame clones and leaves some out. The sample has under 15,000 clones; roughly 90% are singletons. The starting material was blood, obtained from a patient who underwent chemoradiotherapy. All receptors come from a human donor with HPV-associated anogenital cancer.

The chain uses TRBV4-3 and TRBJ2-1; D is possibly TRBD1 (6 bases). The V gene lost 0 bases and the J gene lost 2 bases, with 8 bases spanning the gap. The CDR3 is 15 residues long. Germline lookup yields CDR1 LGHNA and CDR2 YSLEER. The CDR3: CASSQDRGTYNEQFF. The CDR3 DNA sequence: TGCGCCAGCAGCCAAGACAGGGGCACCTACAATGAGCAGTTCTTC.

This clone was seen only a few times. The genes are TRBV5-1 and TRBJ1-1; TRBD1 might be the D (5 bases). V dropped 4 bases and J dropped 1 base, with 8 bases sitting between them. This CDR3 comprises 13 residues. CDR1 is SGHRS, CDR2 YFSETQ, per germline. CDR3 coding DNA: TGCGCCAGCAGCCGGGACGGGAACACTGAAGCTTTCTTT. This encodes CASSRDGNTEAFF. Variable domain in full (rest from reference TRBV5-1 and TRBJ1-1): KAGVTQTPRYLIKTRGQQVTLSCSPISGHRSVSWYQQTPGQGLQFLFEYFSETQRNKGNFPGRFSGRQFSNSRSEMNVSTLELGDSALYLCASSRDGNTEAFFGQGTRLTVV.

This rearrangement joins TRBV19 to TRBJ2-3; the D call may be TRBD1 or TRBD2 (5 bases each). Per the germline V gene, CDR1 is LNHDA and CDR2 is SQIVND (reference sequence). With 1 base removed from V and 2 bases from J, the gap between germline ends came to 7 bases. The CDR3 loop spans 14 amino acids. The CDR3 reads CASSIAGPTDTQYF. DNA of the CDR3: TGTGCCAGTAGTATAGCGGGGCCCACAGATACGCAGTATTTT.